Listed below are T cell receptor beta chains from one sample, sequenced in a study of vaccination effects on CD4 cells after COVID-19. No antigen is known for these receptors. The table came from immunoSEQ multiplex PCR; TCRdb's copy has only in-frame clones and leaves some out. Of about 54,000 clones in the sample, roughly 80% were seen once. The material was CD4+ T cells from PBMCs cultured with HCoV-229E spike peptides, obtained before COVID-19 vaccination. The receptor source for this set is a human donor who received a COVID-19 vaccine. The CDR3 runs from the conserved cysteine through the conserved F or W. D genes are given only for firm matches. Expanded clones get a size class; other rows say once, few or many, or leave the size out.

V: TRBV5-1
D: -
J: TRBJ2-2
size: -
length: 16
CDR3: CASSTRTELNTGELFF
DNA: TGCGCCAGCAGCACTCGGACAGAATTAAACACCGGGGAGCTGTTTTTT

V: TRBV2
D: TRBD1
J: TRBJ1-1
size: -
length: 14
CDR3: CASSRDRGQDEAFF
DNA: TGTGCCAGCAGTCGGGACAGGGGGCAGGATGAAGCTTTCTTT

V: TRBV28
D: TRBD1
J: TRBJ1-5
size: once
length: 17
CDR3: CASSLFSTGIRNQPQHF
DNA: TGTGCCAGCAGTTTATTCTCGACAGGGATCCGGAATCAGCCCCAGCATTTT

V: TRBV12-3/TRBV12-4
D: TRBD1
J: TRBJ1-1
size: -
length: 12
CDR3: CASSFGQGGAFF
DNA: TGTGCCAGCAGTTTTGGACAGGGGGGAGCTTTCTTT

V: TRBV19
D: TRBD2
J: TRBJ2-3
size: -
length: 19
CDR3: CASSLGLAGAPAAADTQYF
DNA: TGTGCCAGTAGTCTCGGACTAGCGGGGGCGCCGGCCGCGGCAGATACGCAGTATTTT

V: TRBV6-2/TRBV6-3
D: -
J: TRBJ1-6
size: -
length: 11
CDR3: CASSTNSPLHF
DNA: TGTGCCAGCAGTACAAATTCACCCCTCCACTTT

V: TRBV2
D: -
J: TRBJ1-5
size: -
length: 15
CDR3: CASSADPISNQPQHF
DNA: TGTGCCAGCAGTGCGGACCCTATTAGCAATCAGCCCCAGCATTTT

V: TRBV19
D: -
J: TRBJ2-2
size: few
length: 14
CDR3: CASTPVSGTGELFF
DNA: TGTGCCAGTACCCCGGTTTCGGGTACCGGGGAGCTGTTTTTT

V: TRBV29-1
D: -
J: TRBJ1-1
size: -
length: 12
CDR3: CSVADLNTEAFF
DNA: TGCAGCGTCGCGGACTTAAACACTGAAGCTTTCTTT

V: TRBV9
D: TRBD2
J: TRBJ2-3
size: -
length: 15
CDR3: CASSPLAGDTDTQYF
DNA: TGTGCCAGCAGCCCACTAGCGGGGGACACAGATACGCAGTATTTT

V: TRBV4-1
D: -
J: TRBJ2-3
size: once
length: 14
CDR3: CASRIQGGEDTQYF
DNA: TGCGCCAGCAGGATACAGGGGGGGGAAGATACGCAGTATTTT

V: TRBV2
D: TRBD2
J: TRBJ2-3
size: -
length: 16
CDR3: CASTTLTSGGTDTQYF
DNA: TGTGCCAGCACCACACTCACTAGCGGGGGCACAGATACGCAGTATTTT

V: TRBV4-3
D: -
J: TRBJ1-1
size: few
length: 13
CDR3: CASSLQPNTEAFF
DNA: TGCGCCAGCAGCCTCCAGCCGAACACTGAAGCTTTCTTT

V: TRBV2
D: -
J: TRBJ1-1
size: -
length: 15
CDR3: CASSPRQTLNTEAFF
DNA: TGTGCCAGCAGCCCCCGACAGACCCTGAATACTGAAGCTTTCTTT

V: TRBV9
D: -
J: TRBJ1-6
size: once
length: 14
CDR3: CASSVDGVYSPLHF
DNA: TGTGCCAGCAGCGTGGACGGGGTTTATTCACCCCTCCACTTT

V: TRBV6-4
D: -
J: TRBJ2-2
size: once
length: 15
CDR3: CASSDWAGRTGELFF
DNA: TGTGCCAGCAGTGACTGGGCAGGACGAACCGGGGAGCTGTTTTTT

V: TRBV30
D: -
J: TRBJ1-2
size: -
length: 14
CDR3: CAWSSGTGVYGYTF
DNA: TGTGCCTGGAGTTCCGGGACGGGAGTCTATGGCTACACCTTC

V: TRBV2
D: -
J: TRBJ1-5
size: once
length: 13
CDR3: CASTRSGNQPQHF
DNA: TGTGCCAGCACACGGAGCGGCAATCAGCCCCAGCATTTT

V: TRBV10-3
D: -
J: TRBJ1-3
size: -
length: 13
CDR3: CAITRGDRNTIYF
DNA: TGTGCCATCACAAGGGGCGATCGAAACACCATATATTTT

V: TRBV2
D: TRBD2
J: TRBJ2-5
size: -
length: 16
CDR3: CASSVQLAGGPETQYF
DNA: TGTGCCAGCAGCGTACAACTAGCGGGGGGCCCCGAGACCCAGTACTTC

V: TRBV7-3
D: -
J: TRBJ1-1
size: -
length: 13
CDR3: CASSLRGNTEAFF
DNA: TGTGCCAGCAGCTTACGGGGGAACACTGAAGCTTTCTTT

V: TRBV4-3
D: -
J: TRBJ2-1
size: -
length: 13
CDR3: CASSQAGENEQFF
DNA: TGCGCCAGCAGCCAAGCAGGGGAGAATGAGCAGTTCTTC